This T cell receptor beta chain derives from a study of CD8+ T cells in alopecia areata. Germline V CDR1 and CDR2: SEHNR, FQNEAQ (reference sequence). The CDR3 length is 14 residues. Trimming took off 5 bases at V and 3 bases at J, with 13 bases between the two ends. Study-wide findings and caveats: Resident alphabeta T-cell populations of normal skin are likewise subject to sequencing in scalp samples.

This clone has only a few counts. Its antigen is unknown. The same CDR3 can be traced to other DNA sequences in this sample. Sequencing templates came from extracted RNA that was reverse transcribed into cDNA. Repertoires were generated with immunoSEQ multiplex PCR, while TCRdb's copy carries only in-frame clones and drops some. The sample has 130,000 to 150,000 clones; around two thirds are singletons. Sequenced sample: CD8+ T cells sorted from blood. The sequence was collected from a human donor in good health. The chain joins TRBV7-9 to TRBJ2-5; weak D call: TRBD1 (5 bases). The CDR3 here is CASSPRQLEETQYF. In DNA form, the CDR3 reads TGTGCCAGCAGCCCCCGACAGCTTGAAGAGACCCAGTACTTC.